This T cell receptor beta chain was recovered during a study of blood T cells in healthy people across ages. The wider study: Template switching retrieved approximately one barcoded beta molecule for each two T cells. Broader study findings: The long-lived group displayed more naive CD4+ cells, plus higher diversity, than the aged donors did. TCR beta diversity tracked closely with naive T cell percentage.

Then a second PCR, running about 6 to 12 cycles, was carried out with a sample-barcoded 5' primer and a J-beta primer mix. TCRdb called the 5' RACE reads again in MiXCR, with one record for every CDR3 protein. Of about 1.6 million distinct CDR3 sequences listed, about 32% are singletons. The V gene's germline CDR1 is SGHRS and CDR2 YFSETQ. The CDR3 extends over 11 amino acids. The germline V and J ends were trimmed by 0 bases and 5 bases, with 2 bases remaining between them. On this clonotype itself: Its antigen is undetermined.

This TCR came from a woman under 40 in good health. The chain has TRBV5-1 and TRBJ1-2, with unresolved D. The sample comprised blood. This CDR3 is CASSLVYGYTF. The CDR3 DNA sequence: TGCGCCAGCAGCTTGGTATATGGCTACACCTTC.